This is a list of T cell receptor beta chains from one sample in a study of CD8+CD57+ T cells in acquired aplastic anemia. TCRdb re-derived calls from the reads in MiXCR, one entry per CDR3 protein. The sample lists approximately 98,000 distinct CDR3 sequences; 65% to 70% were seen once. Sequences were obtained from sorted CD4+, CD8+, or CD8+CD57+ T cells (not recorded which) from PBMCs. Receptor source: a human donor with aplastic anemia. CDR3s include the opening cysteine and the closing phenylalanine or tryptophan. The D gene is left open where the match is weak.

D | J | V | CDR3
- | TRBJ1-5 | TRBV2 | CASMLTGNQPQHF
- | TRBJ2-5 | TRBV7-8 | CASSPQGIQETQYF
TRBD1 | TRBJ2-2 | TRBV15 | CATSRGTGRNTGELFF
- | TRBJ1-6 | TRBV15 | CAASRAVSYSYNSPLHF
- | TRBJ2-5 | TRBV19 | CASRAVYQETQYF
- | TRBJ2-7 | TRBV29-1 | CSVGTRQSYEQYF
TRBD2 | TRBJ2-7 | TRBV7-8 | CASSQGLAYEQYF
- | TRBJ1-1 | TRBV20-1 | CSAAQMNTEAFF
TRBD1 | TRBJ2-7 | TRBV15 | CATSSLGGQETYEQYF
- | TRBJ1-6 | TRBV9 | CASSTNDARRYDSPLHF
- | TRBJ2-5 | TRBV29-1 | CSVIQGVETQYF
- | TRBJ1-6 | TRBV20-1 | CSARDPPTLHF
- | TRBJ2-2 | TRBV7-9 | CASSADRYTGELFF
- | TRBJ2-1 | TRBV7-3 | CASSLIPGNEQFF
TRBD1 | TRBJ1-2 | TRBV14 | CASSQWYRTGTNYGYTF
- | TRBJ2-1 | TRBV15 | CATSRQGSLYNEQFF
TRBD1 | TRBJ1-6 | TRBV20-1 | CSARDPGQGSRNSPLHF
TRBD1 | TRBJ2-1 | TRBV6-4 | CASSVGQHNEQFF
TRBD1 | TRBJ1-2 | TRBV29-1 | CSAGTGPHGYTF
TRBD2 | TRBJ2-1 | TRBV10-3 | CAISEGPSGASEQFF
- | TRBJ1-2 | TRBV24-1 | CATSDRGFYGYTF
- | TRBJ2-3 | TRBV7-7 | CASRGATDTQYF
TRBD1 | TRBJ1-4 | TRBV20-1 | CSARAPGQRKLFF
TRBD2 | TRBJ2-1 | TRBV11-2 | CASRMLAETYEQFF
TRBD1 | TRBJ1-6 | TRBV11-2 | CASSKEQGAIYNSPLHF
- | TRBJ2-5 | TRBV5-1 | CASSPRVGETQYF
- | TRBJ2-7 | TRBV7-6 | CTSSLRRRGSGNEQYF
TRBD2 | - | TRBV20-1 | CSAREASGRVHEQFF
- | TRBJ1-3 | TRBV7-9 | CASSRQGPGNTIYF
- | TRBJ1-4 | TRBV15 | CATSRDWAVRGEKLFF
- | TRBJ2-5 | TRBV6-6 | CASSYLGGETQYF
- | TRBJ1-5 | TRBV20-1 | CSAKGDSNQPQHF